Listed here are 12 T cell receptor beta chains from one sample, sequenced in a study of blood T cell repertoires in COVID-19. Profiled with immunoSEQ multiplex PCR; TCRdb holds only in-frame clones, not every one. The table has 100,000 to 110,000 clones, approximately 86% seen once; the top ten hold around 15%. Sequencing used peripheral blood. The receptor set was obtained from a middle-aged man with active or convalescent COVID-19.

This clone was found a few times. The V call is TRBV11-3, the J call TRBJ2-1; possibly TRBD2 for D (5 bases). Germline values: CDR1 SGHNT, CDR2 YENEEA. V was clipped by 1 base and J by 6 bases, with 7 bases between them. The CDR3 runs to 13 residues. In DNA form, the CDR3 reads TGTGCCAGCAGCTTAGCGGGGTCCAATGAGCAGTTCTTC. It is translated as CASSLAGSNEQFF.

This sequence joins TRBV5-1 and TRBJ2-1; 8 bases align to TRBD2. Losses at the gene ends were 6 bases for V and 5 bases for J; bases not matched to a gene: 7. The CDR3 is 14 residues long. The germline V gene has CDR1 SGHRS and CDR2 YFSETQ. Written as DNA, the CDR3 is TGCGCCAGCACCCAACTAGCGGTGGACAATGAGCAGTTCTTC. It encodes CASTQLAVDNEQFF.

This clone showed up just once. This chain joins TRBV19 and TRBJ1-2; D is perhaps TRBD1 (5 bases). Trimming removed 3 bases from V and 2 bases from J, with 10 bases in between. CDR3 length: 14 residues. Germline V gene sequence: CDR1 LNHDA, CDR2 SQIVND (reference sequence). The CDR3 coding sequence is TGTGCCAGTAGTATTGTTCAGGGCAACTATGGCTACACCTTC. Translation: CASSIVQGNYGYTF. Full variable domain (remainder filled in from reference TRBV19 and TRBJ1-2): DGGITQSPKYLFRKEGQNVTLSCEQNLNHDAMYWYRQDPGQGLRLIYYSQIVNDFQKGDIAEGYSVSREKKESFPLTVTSAQKNPTAFYLCASSIVQGNYGYTFGSGTRLTVV.

The rearrangement joins TRBV18 to TRBJ2-5, with 8 bases lining up with TRBD1. The CDR3 is 14 residues long. The V and J ends lost 5 bases and 4 bases, in that order; junction bases with no gene match: 6. Per germline, CDR1 KGHSH and CDR2 LQKENI. CDR3 DNA: TGTGCCAGCTCAACTCAGGGGGCGGGAGAGACCCAGTACTTC. Residues: CASSTQGAGETQYF.

The rearrangement links TRBV5-6 to TRBJ2-5; TRBD2 matches 9 bases. V was clipped by 2 bases and J by 5 bases; unmatched bases: 7. Looked up from germline, CDR1 is SGHDT and CDR2 is YYEEEE. This CDR3 has 15 residues. The CDR3, as DNA: TGTGCCAGCAGCTTAATGGCGGGAGGGAGGGAGACCCAGTACTTC. Amino acid sequence: CASSLMAGGRETQYF. The whole variable domain, filled in from reference TRBV5-6 and TRBJ2-5, reads DAGVTQSPTHLIKTRGQQVTLRCSPKSGHDTVSWYQQALGQGPQFIFQYYEEEERQRGNFPDRFSGHQFPNYSSELNVNALLLGDSALYLCASSLMAGGRETQYFGPGTRLLVL.

This rearrangement joins TRBV19 to TRBJ1-5; the match to TRBD1 covers 9 bases. V was clipped by 6 bases and J by 0 bases; unmatched bases: 9. The CDR3 extends over 17 amino acids. CDR1 LNHDA and CDR2 SQIVND come from the germline V gene (reference sequence). The CDR3: CASRQGAGLVSNQPQHF. CDR3 bases: TGTGCCAGTAGACAGGGGGCAGGTTTGGTTAGCAATCAGCCCCAGCATTTT.

This chain connects TRBV3-1 (or the pseudogene TRBV3-2) to TRBJ1-1; weak D call: TRBD1 (5 bases). CDR1 is LGHDT, CDR2 YNNKEL, per germline (reference sequence). Trimming cost V 4 bases and J 1 base, with 13 bases left between them. CDR3 length: 15 amino acids. The CDR3 DNA is TGTGCCAGCAGCCCTCAGGGCAGAGAGAACACTGAAGCTTTCTTT. This encodes CASSPQGRENTEAFF.

The chain's CDR3 is CASSLGQGRFSGNTIYF. For the CDR3, the DNA is TGTGCCAGCAGCCTCGGACAGGGGAGATTCTCTGGAAACACCATATATTTT. The chain carries TRBV5-6 and TRBJ1-3, with 9 bases that match TRBD1. The germline gives CDR1 SGHDT, CDR2 YYEEEE. The CDR3 runs to 17 residues. V dropped 4 bases and J dropped 0; count of bases not matched to a gene: 8.

A single count supports this clone. V gene TRBV19 combines with J gene TRBJ1-6; 8 bases align to TRBD1. The CDR3 consists of 14 residues. V lost 5 bases and J lost 8; bases outside the gene matches: 5. CDR1 LNHDA and CDR2 SQIVND come from the germline V gene (reference sequence). CDR3 amino acids: CASSPDRAHSPLHF. CDR3 sequence (DNA): TGTGCCAGTAGTCCGGACAGGGCGCATTCACCCCTCCACTTT.

J is TRBJ1-5 and V is TRBV6-6; D is unresolved. Germline CDR1 is MNHNY and CDR2 is SVGAGI (reference sequence). The CDR3 runs 15 residues. The V end lost 5 bases, the J end lost 1 base, and 12 bases lay between the germline ends. The CDR3 DNA reads as TGTGCCAGCAGTACCCCTAGCGGCAGCAATCAGCCCCAGCATTTT. It codes for CASSTPSGSNQPQHF.

The chain links TRBV25-1 to TRBJ2-7; 9 bases are a match to TRBD1. Germline V lookup: CDR1 MGHDK, CDR2 SYGVNS. The ends lost 3 bases at V and 3 bases at J; junction bases unmatched: 6. The CDR3 extends over 15 amino acids. CDR3 coding DNA: TGTGCCAGCAGTGAGACAGGGGGTAACTTCTACGAGCAGTACTTC. This gives the protein CASSETGGNFYEQYF.

In this sample, this clone turned up a few times. The chain uses TRBV2 and TRBJ2-1; 12 positions agree with TRBD2. With 6 bases clipped from V and 8 bases from J, the junction kept 5 bases outside the gene matches. CDR1 and CDR2 (germline): SNHLY, FYNNEI. The CDR3 runs to 14 residues. CDR3 nucleotide sequence: TGTGCCAGCAGGCAGGGACTAGCGGGCGATGAGCAGTTCTTC. It codes for CASRQGLAGDEQFF.